This T cell receptor (beta chain) stems from a study of blood T cells in healthy people across ages. Broader study findings: Changes in expanded clonotypes were possibly confounded, as the CMV status of donors was unknown.

Next came a second PCR, run for about 6 to 11 cycles, which used a sample-barcoded 5' primer along with a J-beta primer mix. Every sample returned 2.5 million or more CDR3-containing paired-end reads. A single record per CDR3 protein comes from TCRdb applying MiXCR to the 5' RACE reads. Here the sample spans under 1,000,000 distinct CDR3 sequences, about 45% being singletons. The V and J ends lost 4 bases and 1 base, in that order; junction bases with no gene match: 1. CDR1 DFQATT and CDR2 SNEGSKA come from the germline V gene (reference sequence). The CDR3 has 13 residues. In this sample, this clonotype turned up a few times. Its antigen remains unknown.

The source is an elderly man in good health. This chain joins TRBV20-1 and TRBJ1-1; TRBD1 aligns across 9 bases. The source material was blood. CDR3 bases: TGCAGTGCTACGGACAGGGGGAACACTGAAGCTTTCTTT. Its translation is CSATDRGNTEAFF.